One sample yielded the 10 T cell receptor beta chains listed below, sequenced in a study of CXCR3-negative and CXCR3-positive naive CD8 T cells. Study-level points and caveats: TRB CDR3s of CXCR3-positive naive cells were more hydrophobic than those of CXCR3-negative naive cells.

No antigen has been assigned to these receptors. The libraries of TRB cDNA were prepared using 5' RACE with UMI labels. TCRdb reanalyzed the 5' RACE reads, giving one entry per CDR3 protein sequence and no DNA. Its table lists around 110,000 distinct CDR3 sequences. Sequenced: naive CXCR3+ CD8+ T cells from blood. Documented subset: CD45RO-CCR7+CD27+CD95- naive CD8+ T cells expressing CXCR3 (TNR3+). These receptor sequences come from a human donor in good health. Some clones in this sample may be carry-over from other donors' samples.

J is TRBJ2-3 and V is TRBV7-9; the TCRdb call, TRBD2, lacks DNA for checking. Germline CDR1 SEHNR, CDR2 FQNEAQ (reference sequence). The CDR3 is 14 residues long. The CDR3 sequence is CASSLEGSRDTQYF.

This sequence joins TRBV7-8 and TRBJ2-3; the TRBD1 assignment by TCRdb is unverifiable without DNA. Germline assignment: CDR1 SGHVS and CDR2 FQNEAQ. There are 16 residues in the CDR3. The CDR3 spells CASSLLTGAPLDTQYF.

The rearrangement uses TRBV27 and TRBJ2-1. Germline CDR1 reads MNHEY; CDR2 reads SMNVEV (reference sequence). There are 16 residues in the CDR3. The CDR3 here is CASSISGRSSYNEQFF.

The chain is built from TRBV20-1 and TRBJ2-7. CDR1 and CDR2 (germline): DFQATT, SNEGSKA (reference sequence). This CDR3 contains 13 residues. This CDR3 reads CSARDMSSYEQYF.

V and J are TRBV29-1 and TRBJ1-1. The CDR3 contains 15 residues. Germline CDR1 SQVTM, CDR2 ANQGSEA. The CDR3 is CSVDYRGGLNTEAFF.

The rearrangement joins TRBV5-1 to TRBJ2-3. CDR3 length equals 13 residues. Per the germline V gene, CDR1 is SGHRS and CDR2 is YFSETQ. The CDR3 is CASSLLPQDTQYF.

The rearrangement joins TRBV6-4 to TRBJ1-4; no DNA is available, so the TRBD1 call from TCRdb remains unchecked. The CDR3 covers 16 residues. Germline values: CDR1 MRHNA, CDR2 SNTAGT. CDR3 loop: CASSETGIRTNEKLFF.

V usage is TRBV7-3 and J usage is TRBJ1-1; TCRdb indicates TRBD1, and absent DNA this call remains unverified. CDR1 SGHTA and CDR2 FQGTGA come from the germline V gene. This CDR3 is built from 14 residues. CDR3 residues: CASSNGQGTAEAFF.

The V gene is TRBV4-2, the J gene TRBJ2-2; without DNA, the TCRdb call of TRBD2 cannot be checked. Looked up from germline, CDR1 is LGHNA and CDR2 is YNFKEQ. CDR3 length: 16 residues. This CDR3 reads CASSQEGRLDTGELFF.

CDR3: CASSQGTPSYEQYF. This chain uses TRBV5-1 with TRBJ2-7; the D call of TRBD1 rests on TCRdb alone, since no DNA is present to check it. This CDR3 is 14 amino acids long. CDR1 SGHRS and CDR2 YFSETQ come from the germline V gene.